The rows below give T cell receptor beta chains drawn from one sample of a study of tumor T cells in aggressive B-cell lymphoma. TCRdb's table, derived via immunoSEQ multiplex PCR, lists solely in-frame clones and lacks some. The sample shows 5,000 to 7,000 clones, approximately 85% of them seen only once. The specimen sequenced was tumor tissue. These receptors were obtained from an adult with diffuse large B cell lymphoma. Some clones in this sample may be carry-over from other donors' samples. Each CDR3 is given with its conserved first and last residue. A D gene is named only where the DNA matches it firmly. Clone size, where shown, is once, few, many, or a class for clones that have expanded.

cdr3_nt	cdr3_aa	d_call	clone_size	v_call	j_call
TGTGCCAGCAGCTTGGCCTGGGGACTAGCGGGAGAGACCCAGTACTTC	CASSLAWGLAGETQYF	TRBD2	NA	TRBV11-3	TRBJ2-5
TGCGCCAGCAGCTCACGGACTCCGCTAGACTCCTCTGGCTACACCTTC	CASSSRTPLDSSGYTF	NA	NA	TRBV5-1	TRBJ1-2
TGTGCTAGTGGTCCCGGGACAGTAAATGAAAAACTGTTTTTT	CASGPGTVNEKLFF	TRBD1	NA	TRBV12-5	TRBJ1-4
TGTGCCAGCAGCAGAGGCGGGGGGCTTGGCGAGCAGTACTTC	CASSRGGGLGEQYF	TRBD2	NA	TRBV9	TRBJ2-7
TGCAGCGTGGGTCACAGGGATTACAATGAGCAGTTCTTC	CSVGHRDYNEQFF	NA	NA	TRBV29-1	TRBJ2-1
TGTGCCACCGAGGCTGGCAACGAGCAGTACTTC	CATEAGNEQYF	NA	once	TRBV10-3	TRBJ2-7
TGTGCCAGCAGTCCAACAGGACAGGGTGGGACTGAAGCTTTCTTT	CASSPTGQGGTEAFF	TRBD1	NA	TRBV7-2	TRBJ1-1
TGTGCCAGCAGTTATACGCAGGGCAGTGAAAAACTGTTTTTT	CASSYTQGSEKLFF	NA	NA	TRBV6-5	TRBJ1-4
TGCAGCGTCTCCGAGAGCACAGATACGCAGTATTTT	CSVSESTDTQYF	NA	NA	TRBV29-1	TRBJ2-3
TGTGCCAGCAGTTACTGGATGGGGGGGACGGAGACCCAGTACTTC	CASSYWMGGTETQYF	TRBD2	NA	TRBV6-5	TRBJ2-5
TGCGCCAGCCCCCTTGGTTTCCCCAGGCCCGTTAAGAGGGCAGATACGCAGTATTTT	CASPLGFPRPVKRADTQYF	NA	once	TRBV5-1	TRBJ2-3
TGCGCCAGCAGCTTGGGGGGACTAGCGGACAATGAGCAGTTCTTC	CASSLGGLADNEQFF	TRBD2	once	TRBV5-1	TRBJ2-1
TGTGCCAGCAGCCCCTTCGGACAGGGGAGCACCGGGGAGCTGTTTTTT	CASSPFGQGSTGELFF	TRBD1	large	TRBV5-4	TRBJ2-2
TGTGCCACCAGCTTACGACAGACGACAGCTTTCTTT	CATSLRQTTAFF	NA	once	TRBV15	TRBJ1-1
TGTGCCAGCAGCCAGGACTCTGCGGGGCAGTACTTC	CASSQDSAGQYF	NA	NA	TRBV7-2	TRBJ2-7
TGTGCCTGGACCAACTGGGGACAATGGGAGCTGTTTTTT	CAWTNWGQWELFF	NA	NA	TRBV30	TRBJ2-2
TGCGCCAGCAGCTTCCCCGGGGGGGACCACAATGAGCAGTTCTTC	CASSFPGGDHNEQFF	TRBD2	NA	TRBV5-1	TRBJ2-1
TGTGCCTGGAGCGTACGAGAGTGGACTGAAGCTTTCTTT	CAWSVREWTEAFF	NA	NA	TRBV30	TRBJ1-1
TGCAGCGTTCCAGGCAACAGGGCCTCCTACGAGCAGTACTTC	CSVPGNRASYEQYF	NA	NA	TRBV29-1	TRBJ2-7
TGTGCCAGCAGCCTTGGCGGGGGGGTGAGAGAGACCCAGTACTTC	CASSLGGGVRETQYF	TRBD2	NA	TRBV13	TRBJ2-5
TGCAGCGTTGAACTACAGTTCTCTGGAAACACCATATATTTT	CSVELQFSGNTIYF	NA	NA	TRBV29-1	TRBJ1-3
TGTGCCAGCAGCTTAGAAGGCGGGACAGGGGCCCCGCTCTCGCCCTACGAGCAGTACTTC	CASSLEGGTGAPLSPYEQYF	TRBD1	NA	TRBV7-6	TRBJ2-7
TGTGCCAGCAGCCCCATGCTCGGGACAGGGTATGTGACCCAGTACTTC	CASSPMLGTGYVTQYF	TRBD1	NA	TRBV11-2	TRBJ2-5
TGTGCCAGCAGCTTCTGGCGGCTTCAAGAGACCCAGTACTTC	CASSFWRLQETQYF	NA	NA	TRBV11-2	TRBJ2-5
TGTGCCAGCAGCTTAGAGGGGACTTTTGGGGAGACCCAGTACTTC	CASSLEGTFGETQYF	NA	once	TRBV7-2	TRBJ2-5
TGTGCCAGCACTGGGAGGTTTAGTTCACCCCTCCACTTT	CASTGRFSSPLHF	NA	NA	TRBV2	TRBJ1-6
TGTGCCAGCAGCTTTGGGGCCCAAGAGACCCAGTACTTC	CASSFGAQETQYF	NA	once	TRBV5-6	TRBJ2-5
TGTGCCAGCAGCCAAGAGGGGACTAGCGGGAGTCGGGAGCAGTACTTC	CASSQEGTSGSREQYF	TRBD2	NA	TRBV4-2	TRBJ2-7
TGTGCCAGCGGCTCGACAGGTTCCTCCTACAATGAGCAGTTCTTC	CASGSTGSSYNEQFF	NA	NA	TRBV7-9	TRBJ2-1
TGTGCCAGCAGTTTGATTAGCGGGAGTCCCAATGAGCAGTTCTTC	CASSLISGSPNEQFF	TRBD2	NA	TRBV27	TRBJ2-1
TGTGCCATCAAGCCCGGGACAGGGGGTTACGAGCAGTACTTC	CAIKPGTGGYEQYF	TRBD1	NA	TRBV10-3	TRBJ2-7
TGCGCCAGCAGCCACCGACGGGGGACTGAAGCTTTCTTT	CASSHRRGTEAFF	NA	NA	TRBV4-3	TRBJ1-1
TGCGCCAGCAGCGTCCCCACCGGGACAGGGGGCCTACGCGGCGTCGGGGAGCTGTTTTTT	CASSVPTGTGGLRGVGELFF	TRBD1	NA	TRBV5-1	TRBJ2-2
TGTGCCAGCAGCTTAGCGGGTAGCGCAGATACGCAGTATTTT	CASSLAGSADTQYF	NA	NA	TRBV7-8	TRBJ2-3
TGTGCCAGACAAATCCCCCATCGCGTAGCGGGGGTGAACACCGGGGAGCTGTTTTTT	CARQIPHRVAGVNTGELFF	TRBD2	NA	TRBV7-3	TRBJ2-2
TGTGCCAGCAGCTTACAGGGTGGCTATGGCTACACCTTC	CASSLQGGYGYTF	NA	once	TRBV5-6	TRBJ1-2
TGTGCCAGCAGCCAAGAATTTGGACAGAACTATGGCTACACCTTC	CASSQEFGQNYGYTF	NA	NA	TRBV14	TRBJ1-2
TGCGCCAGCAGCCAAAGACAGGACAACCAAGAGACCCAGTACTTC	CASSQRQDNQETQYF	NA	NA	TRBV4-1	TRBJ2-5
TGTGCCAGCAGCTTAGGGCAGGCCTCTACTAACTATGGCTACACCTTC	CASSLGQASTNYGYTF	NA	NA	TRBV7-9	TRBJ1-2
TGTGCCAGCAGCTTAGGTGGCAGAGGGTTTACTAATTCACCCCTCCACTTT	CASSLGGRGFTNSPLHF	NA	NA	TRBV7-6	TRBJ1-6
TGTGCCAGCAGCACCCGGGGGGGGGTTGGAACTGAAGCTTTCTTT	CASSTRGGVGTEAFF	NA	NA	TRBV9	TRBJ1-1
TGTGCCAGCACCCCCCAACAGGGAGCCTATGAGCAGTACTTC	CASTPQQGAYEQYF	NA	NA	TRBV28	TRBJ2-7
TGTGCCAGCAGCTTAGGGCCGGGATGGCGGGAGACCCAGTACTTC	CASSLGPGWRETQYF	NA	NA	TRBV7-8	TRBJ2-5
TGTGCCAGCACCCTCAGGACTAGCGGGATCTACGAGCAGTACTTC	CASTLRTSGIYEQYF	TRBD2	NA	TRBV11-1	TRBJ2-7
TGTGCCAGCAGCCAAGGGACTAGCGGGTACTACGAGCAGTACTTC	CASSQGTSGYYEQYF	TRBD2	once	TRBV4-2	TRBJ2-7
TGTGCCAGCAGTCCGAGGGGCCTGCGGGGTAATCAGCCCCAGCATTTT	CASSPRGLRGNQPQHF	NA	NA	TRBV27	TRBJ1-5
TGCGCCAGCAGCCAAGACTTTCCAGGACAGGGGTGGGGCTACACCTTC	CASSQDFPGQGWGYTF	TRBD1	NA	TRBV4-1	TRBJ1-2